This T cell receptor beta chain was observed in a study of T-cell memory formation after mild COVID-19. The study's findings and limits: The finding that pre-infection memory included some responding clones suggested that cross-reactive memory joined.

Each CDR3 protein gets one entry after TCRdb re-called the 5' RACE reads with MiXCR. The sample lists around 260,000 distinct CDR3 sequences, about a sixth occurring once. Trimming stripped 2 bases from V and 6 bases from J, with 13 bases between. Germline-derived CDR1 and CDR2 are SGHTA and FQGNSA. This CDR3 has 14 amino acids. This clonotype was picked up a small number of times. Its antigen is still unknown. The sample taken for sequencing was PBMCs or a T cell subset sorted from them (not recorded which). The chain combines TRBV7-2 with TRBJ1-2; D is ambiguous. This clonotype originated in a man aged 18 to 30 who had mild COVID-19 (a few samples of this study predate the infection). Cell type and time point are not known. CDR3 residues: CASSLSLGYDGYTF. The CDR3 nucleotides read TGTGCCAGCAGCTTATCGTTGGGGTACGATGGCTACACCTTC.